What follows describes a single TCR beta chain. Its antigen remains unknown. This sample is part of a study of shared clonotypes between healthy human individuals. This table comes from immunoSEQ multiplex PCR, and its TCRdb copy is limited to in-frame clones, with some not included. The sample has about 2.4 million clones; over 85% are singletons. CD4+ cells yielded CD45RA+ naive and CD45RA-negative memory subsets. The V end lost 8 bases, the J end lost 8 bases, and 19 bases lay between the germline ends. Germline CDR1 reads SGHTA; CDR2 reads FQGTGA. CDR3 size: 13 residues. Study-level findings and limits: Naive subsets tended to show greater estimated richness than memory subsets. For naive CD4 cells, around 5% of clonotypes were shared across several donors.

The specimen sequenced was naive CD4+ T cells from PBMCs. Regarding subset: CD45RA+ positively selected. The sequence was obtained from a man between 18 and 29 years old in good health. Some clones in this sample may be carry-over from other donors' samples. This rearrangement joins TRBV7-3 to TRBJ2-7, with a possible D match to TRBD1 (5 bases). This CDR3 reads CASGQDPQGQQYF. The CDR3 DNA reads TGTGCCAGCGGTCAGGACCCCCAGGGCCAGCAGTACTTC. Full variable domain (remainder filled in from reference TRBV7-3 and TRBJ2-7): GAGVSQTPSNKVTEKGKYVELRCDPISGHTALYWYRQSLGQGPEFLIYFQGTGAADDSGLPNDRFFAVRPEGSVSTLKIQRTERGDSAVYLCASGQDPQGQQYFGPGTRLTVT.